This TCR beta chain comes out of a study of HIV-infected patients and healthy controls (dated by TCRdb to between 2012 and 2015). As for the study more broadly: The study tested whether deep TCR repertoire sequencing of HIV patients' small blood samples could capture immune perturbation and reconstitution.

Whole blood was used without cell fractionation, so all unsorted peripheral T cells were reflected in the repertoire. Ten uninfected healthy donors were sampled as controls, and about 40% of these ten donors were sampled twice about 12 weeks apart. For RNA extraction, 2 to 3 ml of peripheral blood was collected into Tempus tubes. Residual genomic DNA was removed with the TURBO-DNase kit and globin mRNA was depleted with GLOBINclear. This clonotype was seen many times. This receptor's antigen is unknown. Qualities for individual bases were not recorded, and no much larger clone is one base off. Around 510 ng RNA was reverse transcribed with SuperScript III using primers against the alpha and beta constant regions. Separate alpha and beta chain libraries were made by chain-specific third strand synthesis with multiplexing indices. In the protocol, all rearrangements within a chain were amplified with a single primer pair so that primer bias was avoided, and molecular barcodes were added to each cDNA molecule. The SP2 sequencing primer site and a random hexamer were carried on a 5' RACE adapter, to which purified cDNA was joined by T4 RNA Ligase 1. With slow temperature ramps used to favor optimal annealing, second strand synthesis was primed from the SP2 site with Phusion polymerase. Each molecule's 12-nucleotide barcode consisted of two random hexamer sequences, both added before amplification and joined together. A short first PCR added P5 and P7 adapter elements plus a second index, followed by an approximately 21-cycle amplification PCR with P5s and P7 primers. Libraries received approximately 25 PCR cycles in total, were quantified on a Qubit, sized on a Bioanalyzer, and diluted to about 4 nM. Sequencing of the normalized libraries was performed on an Illumina MiSeq with 2 x 250 paired-end kits. Reverse transcription reactions were cleaned up on MinElute columns and eluted into 7.5 to 10 ul Tris-Cl. The adapter ligations were run for around 25 hours at 16 degrees C, and AMPure XP beads at a 1:1 ratio were afterwards used to clean them. On the authors' methods: A modified Decombinator processed the demultiplexed FASTQ files and output V, J, insert and barcode information. Sequences that shared a barcode but differed from the dominant sequence were treated as errors and discarded, and barcodes were clustered at Levenshtein distance 3 and counted to estimate the original cDNA molecules. Downstream analyses used R packages ineq, vegan, igraph and RCytoscape, with IMGT nomenclature and CDR3 definitions. V gene usage was computed over distinct sequences, each TCR counted once to avoid skew from clonal expansion. Within a donor, similarity networks joined unique CDR3 amino acid sequences in every case where two of them were separated by a single Levenshtein edit. The authors compiled published HIV-specific CDR3s (almost 95 alpha, around 740 beta) and CMV-specific CDR3s (roughly twelve alpha, a few hundred beta) and searched for them in the repertoires. Random subsampling to size-matched repertoires showed patients' decreased diversity was not caused by their lower sequence numbers. TCRdb itself trimmed the public reads at Q25 with fastp, ran MiXCR and retained productive beta chains. Rows matching on CDR3 protein sequence are summarized as one entry with the most common DNA and genes. TCRdb's processing, not the study's, gives the V and J calls here. The sample includes tens of thousands of distinct CDR3 sequences, with about 9% observed a single time. The ten largest clonotypes hold approximately 3.9% of the sample.

General conclusions and limits of the study: The use of whole blood limited sequencing depth and precluded separation of the dynamics of distinct T-cell subpopulations. Alpha-chain CDR3s from MAIT cells occurred at high frequency in healthy controls but were severely depleted in HIV+ repertoires. Pairing of alpha and beta chains was not determined in the samples. HIV-infected repertoires had significantly higher mean Gini indices than controls, possibly reflecting oligoclonality. The observed differences in diversity could not be explained by the slight differences in age and sex profiles between the study cohorts. Compared with untreated HIV+ repertoires, healthy control repertoires had roughly threefold more distinct CDR3s and higher Shannon diversity. In size-matched repertoire data, the apparent post-therapy recovery of the Gini index in HIV-infected patients was not replicated. Most CMV-associated CDR3s became more frequent during therapy, although their change was not significant, whereas HIV-associated CDR3s showed a significant decrease in frequency. The study did not determine donor HLA types. Only sixteen HIV-infected individuals were processed, which the authors considered a major limit on how widely the findings apply. More CDR3s were shared between individuals among healthy controls than among HIV+ patients, as measured by Jaccard index and by the count of highly shared sequences. Compared with controls, HIV-infected patients showed significantly different mean usage of eight alpha and eight beta V genes. Differing numbers of distinct sequences in patients and controls hindered comparison, and size-matching assigned excessive weight to rare events in the HIV-infected data.

Sequences WSHSY (CDR1) and SAAADI (CDR2) are obtained from the germline V gene. The CDR3 goes from the cysteine to the phenylalanine over 13 residues. Only the CDR3 part of the read is kept: 39 bases, read in frame from the first base. V was cut back by 11 bases and J by 8 bases, leaving a gap of 21 bases between them. Sequenced: blood. This clonotype originated in an adult in good health. This chain is built from TRBV10-2 and TRBJ1-2; TRBD1 is a possible D gene, resting on 5 matching bases. The nucleotides read TGCGCCGGGGGGGGTGGTCTGGCGGAAGGCTACACCTTC. The translation is CAGGGGLAEGYTF.